Listed here are 22 T cell receptor beta chains from one sample, sequenced in a study of cytomegalovirus exposure and HLA in healthy donors. Primers: 60 Vbeta forward and 13 Jbeta reverse. Repertoires were generated with immunoSEQ multiplex PCR, while TCRdb's copy carries only in-frame clones and drops some. The repertoire consists of tens of thousands of clones, with 65% to 85% occurring once and the leading ten covering about 4%. The sequenced sample was PBMCs. These receptors were taken from a man in his fifties or sixties in good health and CMV-seronegative.

This clone came up once. The chain uses TRBV9 and TRBJ1-1; D gene ambiguous. The V end was cut by 0 bases, the J end by 5 bases, with 5 bases between. The CDR3 contains 12 residues. Looked up from germline, CDR1 is SGDLS and CDR2 is YYNGEE. DNA for the CDR3: TGTGCCAGCAGCGTAGGTGAGACTGAAGCTTTCTTT. Residues: CASSVGETEAFF.

This clone appeared a single time. The CDR3 DNA reads TGTGCCAGCACCCTTAGCGGGCCTGGAGAGCTGTTTTTT. Translated, it gives CASTLSGPGELFF. The rearrangement links TRBV6-5 to TRBJ2-2; TRBD2 agrees at 7 bases. Per germline, CDR1 MNHEY and CDR2 SVGAGI. Trimming removed 7 bases from V and 11 bases from J; junction bases left unmatched: 10. The CDR3 contains 13 residues.

This clone was counted between two and nine times. This sequence joins TRBV19 and TRBJ2-7; 9 bases are shared with TRBD2. Trimming removed 1 base from V and 7 bases from J; junction bases left unmatched: 5. Germline V gives CDR1 LNHDA, CDR2 SQIVND (reference sequence). CDR3 size: 14 residues. This chain's CDR3 is CASSIVAGAQEQYF. The CDR3 nucleotides read TGTGCCAGTAGTATAGTAGCGGGAGCTCAGGAGCAGTACTTC.

V gene TRBV5-4 combines with J gene TRBJ2-1; 10 bases line up with TRBD2. The CDR3 is made up of 16 amino acids. The germline CDR1 and CDR2 sequences are SGHNT and YYREEE (reference sequence). V gave up 4 bases and J gave up 9 bases; unmatched junction bases: 13. CDR3 in DNA: TGTGCCAGCAGCCGCTCGGCTAGCGGGAGAAGCCCTGAGCAGTTCTTC. It translates to CASSRSASGRSPEQFF. The full variable domain, its missing parts supplied by reference TRBV5-4 and TRBJ2-1, is ETGVTQSPTHLIKTRGQQVTLRCSSQSGHNTVSWYQQALGQGPQFIFQYYREEENGRGNFPPRFSGLQFPNYSSELNVNALELDDSALYLCASSRSASGRSPEQFFGPGTRLTVL.

This chain joins TRBV7-2 and TRBJ2-6; D unresolved. The length of the CDR3 is 16 residues. The V end was cut by 0 bases, the J end by 4 bases, with 10 bases between. Germline CDR1 reads SGHTA; CDR2 reads FQGNSA. The CDR3 here is CASSLAGTVGANVLTF. The DNA of the CDR3 is TGTGCCAGCAGCTTAGCGGGCACAGTCGGGGCCAACGTCCTGACTTTC.

The chain combines TRBV28 with TRBJ2-7; tentatively, D is TRBD2 (5 bases). V lost 6 bases and J 4 bases, leaving 10 bases between the germline ends. CDR1 MDHEN and CDR2 SYDVKM come from the germline V gene. This CDR3 is built from 12 residues. CDR3 sequence (DNA): TGTGCCAGCAGCGCGAGAGGGTACGAGCAGTACTTC. Protein: CASSARGYEQYF.

The chain recombines TRBV7-6 with TRBJ1-1; 8 nucleotides match TRBD1. Germline CDR1 and CDR2: SGHVS and FNYEAQ. J gave up 0 bases and V 3 bases, and 15 bases lay outside the gene matches. This CDR3 spans 19 amino acids. CDR3 DNA: TGTGCCAGCAGCTTCCCAACCCACGGCAGGGGGCAAATGAACACTGAAGCTTTCTTT. Translated: CASSFPTHGRGQMNTEAFF.

The V call is TRBV7-9, the J call TRBJ1-1; 8 bases fit TRBD1. CDR3 size: 14 residues. Trimming cost V 6 bases and J 4 bases; bases outside gene matches: 7. Germline V gene lookup returns CDR1 SEHNR and CDR2 FQNEAQ (reference sequence). CDR3 in DNA: TGTGCCAGCAGTTCGGGACAGGCAGTCACTGAAGCTTTCTTT. As protein: CASSSGQAVTEAFF.

The chain couples TRBV28 to TRBJ2-7, with no clear D. The V and J ends lost 1 base and 0 bases respectively, with 7 bases between them. The CDR3 contains 14 residues. Germline V gene lookup returns CDR1 MDHEN and CDR2 SYDVKM. The CDR3: CASSLSTLSYEQYF. CDR3 coding DNA: TGTGCCAGCAGTTTATCTACCCTCTCCTACGAGCAGTACTTC.

This chain uses TRBV2 with TRBJ1-2; 12 bases match TRBD1. This CDR3 is built from 15 residues. The germline gives CDR1 SNHLY, CDR2 FYNNEI. Trimming cost V 8 bases and J 5 bases; bases outside gene matches: 9. The CDR3 is CASRLGTGGSYGYTF. CDR3 bases: TGTGCCAGCCGACTGGGGACAGGGGGCAGTTATGGCTACACCTTC.

This clone has more than one count but fewer than ten. DNA of the CDR3: TGTGCCAGCAGCGTAGGGGAGCGGGAGGGCGAGACCCAGTACTTC. This encodes CASSVGEREGETQYF. The V and J genes are TRBV9 and TRBJ2-5, with 10 bases identical to TRBD2. The CDR3 is made up of 15 amino acids. Germline-derived CDR1 and CDR2 are SGDLS and YYNGEE. V trimming: 0 bases; J trimming: 5 bases; junction bases outside the gene matches: 4.

V gene TRBV4-1 combines with J gene TRBJ2-3; 9 bases align to TRBD2. Germline CDR1 is MGHRA and CDR2 is YSYEKL. This CDR3 contains 18 residues. V lost 2 bases, J lost 0 bases, and 9 bases stayed unmatched. In nucleotides, the CDR3 is TGCGCCAGCAGCCAAAAGTTCCTAGCGGGACCCAGCACAGATACGCAGTATTTT. Residues: CASSQKFLAGPSTDTQYF.

The chain uses TRBV19 and TRBJ2-1, with TRBD2 identical over 9 bases. The CDR3 runs 19 residues. Germline values: CDR1 LNHDA, CDR2 SQIVND (reference sequence). V lost 5 bases, J lost 0 bases, and 14 bases stayed unmatched. The CDR3 DNA reads TGTGCCAGTAGTCCTGGGGGCTTTAGCGGGGGTCTCTCCTACAATGAGCAGTTCTTC. Its protein product is CASSPGGFSGGLSYNEQFF.

This clone has only one observation. V usage is TRBV19 and J usage is TRBJ2-3; no clear D gene. The CDR3 is made up of 13 amino acids. Trimming removed 6 bases at V and 0 bases at J, with 7 bases between. CDR1 and CDR2 (germline): LNHDA, SQIVND (reference sequence). The CDR3 loop is CASRAPSTDTQYF. In nucleotides, the CDR3 is TGTGCCAGTAGGGCCCCTAGCACAGATACGCAGTATTTT.

This chain uses TRBV19 with TRBJ2-1; a weak D match, TRBD2 (5 bases). Germline-derived CDR1 and CDR2 are LNHDA and SQIVND (reference sequence). The CDR3 runs 14 residues. V was clipped by 4 bases and J by 2 bases, with 9 bases between them. Here the CDR3 reads CASSKRAPYNEQFF. The CDR3 coding sequence is TGTGCCAGTAGTAAGAGGGCCCCCTACAATGAGCAGTTCTTC.

The chain links TRBV10-3 to TRBJ2-1, with D perhaps matching TRBD1 (5 bases). CDR1 is ENHRY and CDR2 is SYGVKD in the germline V gene. The CDR3 spans 12 residues. V was shortened by 4 bases and J by 5 bases, with 6 bases between the two germline ends. The CDR3 DNA reads TGTGCCATCAGTGCAGGGAACAATGAGCAGTTCTTC. Encoded protein: CAISAGNNEQFF.

This chain joins TRBV9 and TRBJ1-5, with 10 bases aligning to TRBD1. In germline, CDR1 is SGDLS, CDR2 YYNGEE. The junction had 2 bases not matched to a gene; V was cut back by 0 bases and J by 5 bases. This CDR3 spans 15 amino acids. CDR3 sequence: CASSVGGTGDQPQHF. In DNA form, the CDR3 reads TGTGCCAGCAGCGTAGGGGGGACAGGGGATCAGCCCCAGCATTTT.

The chain recombines TRBV14 with TRBJ2-2; 14 bases map to TRBD2. The CDR3 spans 17 residues. Germline trimming cut 4 bases from V and 6 bases from J; bases unmatched to any gene: 7. Germline V gene lookup returns CDR1 SGHDN and CDR2 FVKESK. The CDR3 loop is CASSRTPGLAGAGELFF. The DNA for the CDR3 is TGTGCCAGCAGCCGTACTCCGGGACTAGCGGGAGCCGGGGAGCTGTTTTTT.

This sequence joins TRBV5-1 and TRBJ2-4, with 8 bases lining up with TRBD1. This CDR3 is built from 16 residues. CDR1 SGHRS and CDR2 YFSETQ come from the germline V gene. With V trimmed by 5 bases and J by 4 bases, 11 bases remained unmatched. DNA for the CDR3: TGCGCCAGCAGTCCTGACAGGGGAGAGGAGAAAAACATTCAGTACTTC. It codes for CASSPDRGEEKNIQYF.

CDR3 DNA sequence: TGTGCCAGTACCCGGACAGGCACAGATACGCAGTATTTT. Its translation: CASTRTGTDTQYF. The chain has TRBV5-4 and TRBJ2-3, with D possibly being TRBD1 (6 bases). Between the trimmed V and J ends, which lost 8 bases and 1 base, there was a span of 11 bases. There are 13 residues in the CDR3. Germline CDR1 is SGHNT and CDR2 is YYREEE (reference sequence).

DNA of the CDR3: TGTGCCAGCAGCGGCAATGACAGGGCCCGCGAAATCGATCAGCCCCAGCATTTT. Residues: CASSGNDRAREIDQPQHF. The chain couples TRBV11-3 to TRBJ1-5; 7 positions match TRBD1. The V gene's germline CDR1 is SGHNT and CDR2 YENEEA. Trimming removed 5 bases from V and 5 bases from J; junction bases left unmatched: 18. The CDR3 consists of 18 residues.

In its sample, this clone was seen once. The genes are TRBV10-3 and TRBJ1-1, with a possible D match to TRBD1 (6 bases). CDR3 length: 15 amino acids. Trimming cost V 0 bases and J 6 bases, with 14 bases left between them. In germline, CDR1 is ENHRY, CDR2 SYGVKD. The CDR3 protein is CAISESTQGWAEAFF. CDR3 sequence (DNA): TGTGCCATCAGTGAGTCTACCCAGGGGTGGGCTGAAGCTTTCTTT.